The 26 T cell receptor beta chains listed next were all sequenced from one sample in a study of blood T cell repertoires in COVID-19. Repertoires were generated with immunoSEQ multiplex PCR, while TCRdb's copy carries only in-frame clones and drops some. The sample has 40,000 or so clones, under 90% seen once. The sequencing input was peripheral blood. The receptors were sampled from a man between 50 and 59 years old with active COVID-19.

V usage is TRBV28 and J usage is TRBJ1-2, with no clear D. V dropped 2 bases and J dropped 3 bases, with 7 bases sitting between them. This CDR3 has 13 residues. Germline CDR1 MDHEN, CDR2 SYDVKM. In DNA, the CDR3 is TGTGCCAGCAGTTTAAAACAGTACTATGGCTACACCTTC. It specifies CASSLKQYYGYTF.

DNA of the CDR3: TGCAGTGCTAGTAGTCCTAGCGGGTCTGTCGGGGAGCTGTTTTTT. It yields the protein CSASSPSGSVGELFF. The rearrangement uses TRBV20-1 and TRBJ2-2; 8 bases match TRBD2. The CDR3 totals 15 residues. Trimming cost V 3 bases and J 7 bases; bases outside gene matches: 10. The germline gives CDR1 DFQATT, CDR2 SNEGSKA (reference sequence).

V is TRBV6-2 or TRBV6-3 and J is TRBJ1-1; D might be TRBD1 (5 bases). Germline lookup yields CDR1 MNHEY and CDR2 SVGEGT. V shed 5 bases and J shed 2 bases, with 12 bases lying between them. The CDR3 length is 14 residues. CDR3 bases: TGTGCCAGCAGTCGCGGGGGGGTCAACACTGAAGCTTTCTTT. Protein sequence: CASSRGGVNTEAFF.

The chain combines TRBV12-3 or TRBV12-4 with TRBJ2-3; TRBD2 agrees at 7 bases. Germline trimming cut 5 bases from V and 5 bases from J; bases unmatched to any gene: 4. The CDR3 is made up of 13 amino acids. The CDR3 protein is CASSPGGGDTQYF. Here the CDR3 DNA reads TGTGCCAGCAGTCCCGGCGGGGGAGATACGCAGTATTTT.

The gene calls are TRBV14 and TRBJ1-2; tentatively, D is TRBD1 (5 bases). Germline lookup yields CDR1 SGHDN and CDR2 FVKESK. This CDR3 has 17 amino acids. Between the trimmed V and J ends, which lost 0 bases and 6 bases, there was a span of 20 bases. CDR3 coding DNA: TGTGCCAGCAGCCAAGAGATACTGGGGCGGGGCCCTGATGGCTACACCTTC. Residues: CASSQEILGRGPDGYTF.

This sequence joins TRBV9 and TRBJ2-2, with 7 positions matching TRBD2. The CDR3 length is 17 residues. The germline CDR1 and CDR2 sequences are SGDLS and YYNGEE. V shed 1 base, J shed 0 bases, and the junction held 6 bases outside the gene matches. CDR3 sequence reads: CASSVSSSGANTGELFF. CDR3 nucleotide sequence: TGTGCCAGCAGCGTAAGTTCTAGCGGCGCGAACACCGGGGAGCTGTTTTTT.

This chain connects TRBV6-4 to TRBJ2-1; D is possibly TRBD1 (5 bases). Germline loops: CDR1 MRHNA, CDR2 SNTAGT. The CDR3 contains 14 residues. Trimming took off 4 bases at V and 2 bases at J, with 9 bases between the two ends. In nucleotides, the CDR3 is TGTGCCAGCAGTGCTGGGGCGGCCTACAATGAGCAGTTCTTC. It translates to CASSAGAAYNEQFF.

The chain couples TRBV12-3 or TRBV12-4 to TRBJ1-1; no firm D call. The CDR3 consists of 11 residues. V lost 7 bases and J lost 2, with 5 bases in between. The CDR3, as DNA: TGTGCCAGCATCCTCAACACTGAAGCTTTCTTT. It encodes CASILNTEAFF.

The chain joins TRBV29-1 to TRBJ2-3; tentative D call: TRBD2 (7 bases). Trimming pared 6 bases from V and 1 base from J, leaving 17 bases between. The CDR3 has 15 residues. In germline, CDR1 is SQVTM, CDR2 ANQGSEA. CDR3 loop: CSVKGGARGTDTQYF. The CDR3 DNA follows: TGCAGCGTCAAAGGGGGGGCTCGGGGCACAGATACGCAGTATTTT.

Written as DNA, the CDR3 is TGTGCCAGCAGCCTGATAGCGGGACAGGGTCCCGCTGGGGCCAACGTCCTGACTTTC. Its protein product is CASSLIAGQGPAGANVLTF. The chain combines TRBV7-3 with TRBJ2-6; possibly TRBD1 for D (9 bases). The germline V and J ends were trimmed by 5 bases and 2 bases, with 22 bases remaining between them. This CDR3 spans 19 amino acids. Germline lookup yields CDR1 SGHTA and CDR2 FQGTGA.

J is TRBJ2-1 and V is TRBV19; 8 nucleotides agree with TRBD2. This CDR3 region has 16 residues. Looked up from germline, CDR1 is LNHDA and CDR2 is SQIVND (reference sequence). J lost 5 bases, V lost 5 bases, and 11 bases had no gene match. CDR3 region: CASSSPLAGSNNEQFF. The DNA of the CDR3 is TGTGCCAGTAGTTCCCCCCTAGCGGGCAGCAACAATGAGCAGTTCTTC.

The rearrangement joins TRBV5-5 to TRBJ2-7; 8 nucleotides line up with TRBD2. With V trimmed by 4 bases and J by 6 bases, 12 bases remained unmatched. The length of the CDR3 is 15 residues. Germline V lookup: CDR1 SGHKS, CDR2 YYEKEE (reference sequence). This CDR3 is CASSPPAGAGVEQYF. The CDR3 DNA reads TGTGCCAGCAGCCCCCCGGCGGGAGCGGGAGTCGAGCAGTACTTC.

The V and J genes are TRBV3-1 (or the pseudogene TRBV3-2) and TRBJ1-5, with D possibly TRBD1 on 5 matching bases. This CDR3 is 13 amino acids long. Trimming shortened V by 3 bases and J by 7 bases, and 10 bases separated the two germline ends. The V gene's germline CDR1 is LGHDT and CDR2 YNNKEL (reference sequence). CDR3 coding DNA: TGTGCCAGCAGCCAGACGACAGTGCAGCCCCAGCATTTT. Its protein product is CASSQTTVQPQHF.

This rearrangement joins TRBV15 to TRBJ2-7, with 9 bases aligning to TRBD1. CDR3 length: 14 amino acids. Germline assignment: CDR1 LNHNV and CDR2 YYDKDF (reference sequence). Germline trimming cut 4 bases from V and 4 bases from J; bases unmatched to any gene: 5. The CDR3 region is CATSIGTGWYEQYF. CDR3 coding DNA: TGTGCCACCAGCATCGGGACAGGGTGGTACGAGCAGTACTTC.

The V call is TRBV5-4, the J call TRBJ2-2; D is possibly TRBD2 (6 bases). CDR3 size: 16 residues. V was cut by 4 bases and J by 7 bases, with 20 bases left in between. Germline V CDR1 and CDR2: SGHNT, YYREEE (reference sequence). The CDR3 sequence is CASSLAGGNRDGELFF. The DNA of the CDR3 is TGTGCCAGCAGCCTGGCTGGGGGGAATAGGGACGGGGAGCTGTTTTTT. Full variable domain (missing parts from reference TRBV5-4 and TRBJ2-2): ETGVTQSPTHLIKTRGQQVTLRCSSQSGHNTVSWYQQALGQGPQFIFQYYREEENGRGNFPPRFSGLQFPNYSSELNVNALELDDSALYLCASSLAGGNRDGELFFGEGSRLTVL.

This chain joins TRBV27 and TRBJ2-4; maybe TRBD1 (5 bases). V dropped 4 bases and J dropped 0 bases, with 13 bases sitting between them. The CDR3 covers 16 residues. Germline V lookup: CDR1 MNHEY, CDR2 SMNVEV (reference sequence). The CDR3 bases are TGTGCCAGCAGTTCCTTGGGGCTTCTAGCCAAAAACATTCAGTACTTC. It codes for CASSSLGLLAKNIQYF.

The chain employs TRBV11-3 and TRBJ2-1; the match to TRBD2 covers 8 bases. Germline loops: CDR1 SGHNT, CDR2 YENEEA. The V and J ends lost 5 bases and 7 bases, in that order; junction bases with no gene match: 10. This CDR3 region has 15 residues. For the CDR3, the DNA is TGTGCCAGCAGCCTCGAGCGGGAGTGGAGGAATGAGCAGTTCTTC. Protein: CASSLEREWRNEQFF.

This rearrangement joins TRBV12-3 or TRBV12-4 to TRBJ2-7; TRBD2 might be the D (6 bases). The CDR3 consists of 13 residues. V dropped 1 base and J dropped 3 bases, with 7 bases sitting between them. The DNA of the CDR3 is TGTGCCAGCAGTTTAGAGACTAGCTACGAGCAGTACTTC. As protein: CASSLETSYEQYF.

The CDR3 DNA sequence: TGCGCCAGCAGTTTCCGGGGGGACTATCTAACTAACTATGGCTACACCTTC. It translates to CASSFRGDYLTNYGYTF. The rearrangement links TRBV4-1 to TRBJ1-2, with D maybe TRBD1 (5 bases). In germline, CDR1 is MGHRA, CDR2 YSYEKL. The CDR3 extends over 17 amino acids. The V and J ends lost 6 bases and 0 bases respectively, with 20 bases between them.

The chain carries TRBV30 and TRBJ1-5, with no clear D. The CDR3 has 13 residues. The germline V gene has CDR1 GTSNPN and CDR2 SVGIG (reference sequence). The ends were cut back, 3 bases at V and 1 base at J, with 7 bases in the middle. The CDR3 DNA sequence: TGTGCCTGGAGCCCAGGAAGCAATCAGCCCCAGCATTTT. Translation gives CAWSPGSNQPQHF.

The genes are TRBV28 and TRBJ2-7; D not resolved. V was trimmed by 6 bases and J by 4 bases, leaving 10 bases between them. Germline V gives CDR1 MDHEN, CDR2 SYDVKM. The CDR3 consists of 12 residues. CDR3 region: CASSPGPYEQYF. The CDR3 bases are TGTGCCAGCAGCCCTGGGCCATACGAGCAGTACTTC.

The V gene is TRBV14, the J gene TRBJ1-1; 8 positions agree with TRBD1. This CDR3 is 16 amino acids long. The V gene's germline CDR1 is SGHDN and CDR2 FVKESK. J lost 0 bases, V lost 4 bases, and 7 bases had no gene match. The CDR3 DNA reads as TGTGCCAGCAGCCTCGGACAGGGTCGCATGAACACTGAAGCTTTCTTT. Amino acid sequence: CASSLGQGRMNTEAFF.

V is TRBV6-2 or TRBV6-3 and J is TRBJ2-1; a possible D gene is TRBD2 (6 bases). The CDR3 consists of 13 residues. Germline V gene sequence: CDR1 MNHEY, CDR2 SVGEGT. V gave up 1 base and J gave up 7 bases, with 8 bases separating them. The CDR3 DNA reads TGTGCCAGCAGTTACTTCGGGGGAAATGAGCAGTTCTTC. This codes for CASSYFGGNEQFF.

This chain uses TRBV28 with TRBJ2-1; 9 bases agree with TRBD1. Germline CDR1 MDHEN, CDR2 SYDVKM. The CDR3 loop spans 15 amino acids. The junction had 8 bases not matched to a gene; V was cut back by 4 bases and J by 7 bases. Written as DNA, the CDR3 is TGTGCCAGCAGTTCACTGGGACAGGGAGGGAATGAGCAGTTCTTC. Amino acid sequence: CASSSLGQGGNEQFF.

J is TRBJ1-4 and V is TRBV3-1 (or the pseudogene TRBV3-2); 7 bases agree with TRBD1. Per the germline V gene, CDR1 is LGHDT and CDR2 is YNNKEL (reference sequence). The CDR3 contains 14 residues. With V trimmed by 0 bases and J by 10 bases, 5 bases remained unmatched. As DNA, the CDR3 is TGTGCCAGCAGCCAAGACAGGGGGGTTGTAAAACTGTTTTTT. Its protein is CASSQDRGVVKLFF.

The rearrangement joins TRBV7-9 to TRBJ2-1; tentative D call: TRBD2 (5 bases). The CDR3 covers 14 residues. V was trimmed by 0 bases and J by 8 bases, leaving 11 bases between them. The germline gives CDR1 SEHNR, CDR2 FQNEAQ (reference sequence). The CDR3 loop reads CASSLAGAPDEQFF. In nucleotides, the CDR3 is TGTGCCAGCAGCTTAGCGGGAGCCCCCGATGAGCAGTTCTTC.